Described below is a single TCR beta chain sequence and its context. The target antigen is unknown. This entry is derived from a study of blood T cells in healthy people across ages. Looking at the study overall: Template switching picked up about one barcoded beta molecule for each two T cells.

Combining a sample-barcoded 5' primer with a J-beta primer mix, a second PCR ran for about 6 to 11 cycles. Researchers report that each sample yielded at least 2.5 million CDR3-containing paired-end reads. TCRdb analysed the 5' RACE reads with MiXCR anew, one entry per CDR3 protein. This table holds 550,000 to 700,000 distinct CDR3 sequences, roughly 29% found once. Study results and limitations: Samples with more naive T cells showed higher observed beta diversity. It was the long-lived donors that had more naive CD4+ cells and higher diversity than aged donors.

CDR3 length: 17 amino acids. V lost 0 bases, J lost 8 bases, and 13 bases stayed unmatched. In germline, CDR1 is SGHVS, CDR2 FQNEAQ. This rearrangement joins TRBV7-8 to TRBJ2-1; 7 bases match TRBD2. Specimen: blood. This receptor was obtained from an older woman in good health. The CDR3 sequence is CASSLALFLRGNDEQFF. The CDR3, as DNA: TGTGCCAGCAGCTTAGCTCTCTTTCTGCGGGGGAATGATGAGCAGTTCTTC.